One T cell receptor (beta chain) is described in this entry. CDR3 length equals 13 residues. V gave up 3 bases and J gave up 3 bases, with 6 bases separating them. The data are from a study of blood T cell repertoires in COVID-19. Profiling relied on immunoSEQ multiplex PCR, and the TCRdb table lists in-frame clones only, not all of them. The table includes 110,000 or so clones, 65% to 90% detected once. The sequence came from a woman aged 80 or older with active or convalescent COVID-19. The chain uses TRBV12-3 or TRBV12-4 and TRBJ1-5; D is perhaps TRBD1 (5 bases). Input material: peripheral blood. This CDR3 is CASSFRANQPQHF. CDR3 nucleotides: TGTGCCAGCAGTTTCAGGGCCAATCAGCCCCAGCATTTT.